These 21 T cell receptor beta chains were all obtained from the same sample, sequenced in a study of cytomegalovirus exposure and HLA in healthy donors. Primers included in the PCR were 60 Vbeta and 13 Jbeta primers. The method was immunoSEQ multiplex PCR; TCRdb's version includes in-frame clones alone and lacks a portion of them. The table includes 150,000 to 200,000 clones, 9.5% detected once. The sample comprised PBMCs. The receptors here all came from a woman under 40 in good health and CMV-seropositive.

This clone was picked up a small number of times. Other DNA sequences from this sample encode an identical CDR3 as well. The chain carries TRBV14 and TRBJ1-3, with D unclear. Trimming left V 6 bases short and J 3 bases short, with 6 bases between. The germline V gene has CDR1 SGHDN and CDR2 FVKESK. The CDR3 sequence is 12 residues long. CDR3 sequence: CASSSGGNTIYF. DNA for the CDR3: TGTGCCAGCAGTTCCGGTGGAAACACCATATATTTT.

This clone was counted between two and nine times. This chain connects TRBV4-2 to TRBJ2-2; D might be TRBD1 (7 bases). From germline, CDR1 is LGHNA and CDR2 YNFKEQ. This CDR3 has 17 residues. Trimming left V 5 bases short and J 2 bases short, with 18 bases between. CDR3 in amino acids: CASSTRPGGSNTGELFF. CDR3 nucleotide sequence: TGTGCCAGCAGCACACGCCCAGGGGGGTCAAACACCGGGGAGCTGTTTTTT.

The sample holds a few counts of this clone. CDR3 coding DNA: TGCGCCAGCAGCTTGGTAGAGTCGGGAGAAAAACTGTTTTTT. Translated, it gives CASSLVESGEKLFF. The V call is TRBV5-1, the J call TRBJ1-4; D not certain. From germline, CDR1 is SGHRS and CDR2 YFSETQ. The CDR3 loop spans 14 amino acids. The ends were cut back, 0 bases at V and 8 bases at J, with 11 bases in the middle. Full variable domain (rest looked up from reference TRBV5-1 and TRBJ1-4): KAGVTQTPRYLIKTRGQQVTLSCSPISGHRSVSWYQQTPGQGLQFLFEYFSETQRNKGNFPGRFSGRQFSNSRSEMNVSTLELGDSALYLCASSLVESGEKLFFGSGTQLSVL.

The chain is built from TRBV5-6 and TRBJ1-2; D is unclear. Germline CDR1 reads SGHDT; CDR2 reads YYEEEE. This CDR3 spans 14 amino acids. Trimming shortened V by 4 bases and J by 7 bases, and 17 bases separated the two germline ends. This CDR3 reads CASSPSPGESGYTF. CDR3 in DNA: TGTGCCAGCAGCCCCTCACCCGGGGAGTCTGGCTACACCTTC.

Only a few counts were recorded for this clone. CDR3 residues: CASIRGLAGGTDTQYF. In DNA form, the CDR3 reads TGTGCCAGCATCCGTGGACTAGCGGGGGGCACAGATACGCAGTATTTT. The chain recombines TRBV2 with TRBJ2-3, with 13 positions matching TRBD2. This CDR3 region has 16 residues. J lost 1 base, V lost 7 bases, and 5 bases had no gene match. CDR1 SNHLY and CDR2 FYNNEI come from the germline V gene.

Only a few counts were recorded for this clone. The CDR3 region has the DNA TGTGCCAGCAGTGTCCGACGGGACACTGAAGCTTTCTTT. Residues: CASSVRRDTEAFF. The chain carries TRBV6-6 and TRBJ1-1; unclear D gene. The germline CDR1 and CDR2 sequences are MNHNY and SVGAGI (reference sequence). This CDR3 comprises 13 residues. The V end was cut by 5 bases, the J end by 3 bases, with 10 bases between.

This clone was counted between two and nine times. The CDR3 region is CASNLDRESYEQYF. In DNA, the CDR3 is TGTGCCAGCAACCTGGACAGGGAGTCCTACGAGCAGTACTTC. The chain employs TRBV6-1 and TRBJ2-7; TRBD1 matches at 8 bases. Germline V CDR1 and CDR2: MNHNS, SASEGT. The V segment lost 7 bases and the J segment 1 base; nucleotides outside the gene matches: 6. The CDR3 is 14 residues long.

The table lists this clone with a few counts. CDR3 in amino acids: CASSLATKLRGLAGEETQYF. Written as DNA, the CDR3 is TGTGCCAGCAGCTTAGCGACCAAACTAAGGGGACTAGCGGGAGAAGAGACCCAGTACTTC. The chain employs TRBV7-2 and TRBJ2-5; 14 nucleotides match TRBD2. The CDR3 spans 20 residues. Per germline, CDR1 SGHTA and CDR2 FQGNSA. V trimming: 0 bases; J trimming: 3 bases; junction bases outside the gene matches: 12. Filled out from reference TRBV7-2 and TRBJ2-5, the complete variable domain reads GAGVSQSPSNKVTEKGKDVELRCDPISGHTALYWYRQSLGQGLEFLIYFQGNSAPDKSGLPSDRFSAERTGGSVSTLTIQRTQQEDSAVYLCASSLATKLRGLAGEETQYFGPGTRLLVL.

V and J are TRBV13 and TRBJ1-1; no clear D gene. CDR3 length: 13 amino acids. The V gene lost 8 bases and the J gene lost 1 base, with 11 bases spanning the gap. Germline V CDR1 and CDR2: PRHDT, FYEKMQ (reference sequence). The CDR3 reads CASQVNRNTEAFF. CDR3 coding DNA: TGTGCCAGCCAAGTCAACAGGAACACTGAAGCTTTCTTT.

In its sample, this clone was seen a few times. The chain couples TRBV4-1 to TRBJ1-1, with D unresolved. Germline V gene data show CDR1 as MGHRA and CDR2 as YSYEKL. This CDR3 contains 14 residues. The ends were cut back, 4 bases at V and 2 bases at J, with 11 bases in the middle. The chain's CDR3 is CASSLPGDNTEAFF. CDR3 in DNA: TGCGCCAGCAGCCTTCCGGGAGATAACACTGAAGCTTTCTTT.

In this sample, this clone turned up a few times. One end of the junction is discordant with germline, which a read error may explain. This rearrangement joins TRBV2 to TRBJ1-2; D unclear. CDR3 size: 11 residues. Looked up from germline, CDR1 is SNHLY and CDR2 is FYNNEI. The CDR3 DNA reads as TGTGCCAGCAGTGAAGCACTAGACACCCACTTC. Residues: CASSEALDTHF.

The V call is TRBV7-9, the J call TRBJ2-1; 11 nucleotides align to TRBD2. The CDR3 has 16 residues. With V trimmed by 5 bases and J by 4 bases, 7 bases remained unmatched. CDR1 and CDR2 from the germline V gene are SEHNR and FQNEAQ (reference sequence). CDR3 protein: CASSRTTSGSYNEQFF. The DNA of the CDR3 is TGTGCCAGCAGCCGGACCACTAGCGGGAGTTACAATGAGCAGTTCTTC.

The chain joins TRBV27 to TRBJ2-7, with 9 bases identical to TRBD2. CDR1 and CDR2 (germline): MNHEY, SMNVEV (reference sequence). V gave up 10 bases and J gave up 3 bases; unmatched junction bases: 16. The CDR3 sequence is 16 residues long. The chain's CDR3 is CATEIMGTSGFYEQYF. The DNA of the CDR3 is TGTGCCACCGAGATTATGGGAACTAGCGGGTTCTACGAGCAGTACTTC.

This clone was seen many times. The chain links TRBV7-2 to TRBJ1-2; TRBD1 might be the D (5 bases). Germline V gives CDR1 SGHTA, CDR2 FQGNSA. The CDR3 has 14 residues. Trimming cost V 1 base and J 5 bases, with 11 bases left between them. The CDR3 nucleotides read TGTGCCAGCAGCTTAGGAGTCGGGACTTATGGCTACACCTTC. This codes for CASSLGVGTYGYTF.

This clone has a handful of counts. The genes are TRBV4-1 and TRBJ2-7, with D tentatively TRBD1 (6 bases). Trimming stripped 3 bases from V and 6 bases from J, with 18 bases between. The CDR3 covers 15 residues. Per germline, CDR1 MGHRA and CDR2 YSYEKL. The CDR3 is CASSQGADSGSEQYF. The CDR3, as DNA: TGCGCCAGCAGCCAGGGCGCGGACAGTGGAAGCGAGCAGTACTTC.

This clone occurred a few times. The chain links TRBV7-3 to TRBJ1-1; possible D gene TRBD1, 5 bases. The CDR3 contains 15 residues. The germline gives CDR1 SGHTA, CDR2 FQGTGA. The V end lost 2 bases, the J end lost 1 base, and 11 bases lay between the germline ends. This CDR3 is CASSLVAGRNTEAFF. CDR3 nucleotides: TGTGCCAGCAGCTTAGTAGCAGGGCGGAACACTGAAGCTTTCTTT.

This clone was seen only a few times. The V call is TRBV5-1, the J call TRBJ2-7; D gene ambiguous. With 2 bases removed from V and 3 bases from J, the gap between germline ends came to 12 bases. The germline gives CDR1 SGHRS, CDR2 YFSETQ. The CDR3 covers 14 residues. CDR3 sequence: CASSLWAPNYEQYF. The CDR3 DNA reads TGCGCCAGCAGCTTATGGGCCCCGAACTACGAGCAGTACTTC.

The rearrangement joins TRBV19 to TRBJ1-4; 7 bases fit TRBD1. After removal of 5 bases from V and 4 bases from J, the junction contained 10 bases not matched to a gene. This CDR3 is 16 amino acids long. The V gene's germline CDR1 is LNHDA and CDR2 SQIVND (reference sequence). The CDR3 sequence: CASSSRTGTVNEKLFF. The CDR3 DNA is TGTGCCAGTAGTTCCCGCACCGGGACAGTTAATGAAAAACTGTTTTTT.

The chain links TRBV5-8 to TRBJ2-7; 9 bases map to TRBD2. The V and J ends lost 6 bases and 4 bases, in that order; junction bases with no gene match: 14. This CDR3 has 16 residues. Germline loops: CDR1 SGHTS, CDR2 YDEGEE. This CDR3 reads CASTSGKAGGSYEQYF. The CDR3 region has the DNA TGTGCCAGCACCTCCGGTAAAGCGGGGGGATCTTACGAGCAGTACTTC.

This clone was seen a few times. This chain links TRBV5-1 with TRBJ2-5, with TRBD2 identical over 11 bases. The V and J ends lost 2 bases and 7 bases, in that order; junction bases with no gene match: 10. Germline V gene lookup returns CDR1 SGHRS and CDR2 YFSETQ. CDR3 length: 16 residues. DNA for the CDR3: TGCGCCAGCAGCTTAGAGGGGACTAGCGGAGAGAGGACCCAGTACTTC. This gives the protein CASSLEGTSGERTQYF.

This clone occurred a few times. The V call is TRBV15, the J call TRBJ2-2, with D possibly TRBD1 on 6 matching bases. Germline lookup yields CDR1 LNHNV and CDR2 YYDKDF (reference sequence). The ends were cut back, 4 bases at V and 1 base at J, with 13 bases in the middle. This CDR3 has 16 amino acids. CDR3 sequence (DNA): TGTGCCACCAGCAAGAAAGGGACACTGAACACCGGGGAGCTGTTTTTT. It codes for CATSKKGTLNTGELFF.